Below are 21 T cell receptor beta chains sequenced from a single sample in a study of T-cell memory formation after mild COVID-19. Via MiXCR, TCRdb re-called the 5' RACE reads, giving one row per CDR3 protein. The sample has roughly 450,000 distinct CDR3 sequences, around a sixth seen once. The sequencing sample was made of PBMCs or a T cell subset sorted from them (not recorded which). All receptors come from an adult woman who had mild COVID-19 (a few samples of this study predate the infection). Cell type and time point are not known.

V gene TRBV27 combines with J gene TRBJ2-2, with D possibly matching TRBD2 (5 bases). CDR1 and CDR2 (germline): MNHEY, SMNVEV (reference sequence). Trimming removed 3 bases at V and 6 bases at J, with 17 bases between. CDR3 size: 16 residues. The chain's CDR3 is CASSLRANLGPGELFF. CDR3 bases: TGTGCCAGCAGTTTGAGGGCGAATTTAGGGCCCGGGGAGCTGTTTTTT.

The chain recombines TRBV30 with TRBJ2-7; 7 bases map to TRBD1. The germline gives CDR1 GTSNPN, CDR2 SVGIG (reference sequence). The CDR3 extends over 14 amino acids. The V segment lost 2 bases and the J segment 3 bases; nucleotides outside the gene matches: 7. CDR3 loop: CAWSHTTGNYEQYF. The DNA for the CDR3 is TGTGCCTGGAGTCATACGACAGGGAACTACGAGCAGTACTTC.

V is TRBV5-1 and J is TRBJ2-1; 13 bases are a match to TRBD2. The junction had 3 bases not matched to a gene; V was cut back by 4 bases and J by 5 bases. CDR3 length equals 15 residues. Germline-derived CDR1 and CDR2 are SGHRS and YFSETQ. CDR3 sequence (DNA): TGCGCCAGCAGCCAGGGACTAGCGGGGAACAATGAGCAGTTCTTC. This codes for CASSQGLAGNNEQFF.

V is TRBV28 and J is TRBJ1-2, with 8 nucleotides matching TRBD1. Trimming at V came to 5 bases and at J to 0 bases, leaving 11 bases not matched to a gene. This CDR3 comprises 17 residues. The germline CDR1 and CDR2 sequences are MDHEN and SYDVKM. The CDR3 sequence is CASSPGGAGSSNYGYTF. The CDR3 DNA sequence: TGTGCCAGCAGTCCAGGGGGCGCAGGTTCATCTAACTATGGCTACACCTTC.

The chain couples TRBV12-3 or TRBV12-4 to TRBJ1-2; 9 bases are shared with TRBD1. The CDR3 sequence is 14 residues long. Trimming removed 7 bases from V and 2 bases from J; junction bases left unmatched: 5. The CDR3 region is CASIIQGANYGYTF. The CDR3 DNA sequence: TGTGCCAGCATCATACAGGGGGCGAACTATGGCTACACCTTC.

Here the CDR3 reads CASGGQLTGELFF. In nucleotides, the CDR3 is TGTGCCAGCGGGGGGCAGCTCACCGGGGAGCTGTTTTTT. The chain employs TRBV12-3 or TRBV12-4 and TRBJ2-2; D is tentatively TRBD1 or TRBD2 (6 bases each). The CDR3 consists of 13 residues. Trimming took off 8 bases at V and 4 bases at J, with 11 bases between the two ends.

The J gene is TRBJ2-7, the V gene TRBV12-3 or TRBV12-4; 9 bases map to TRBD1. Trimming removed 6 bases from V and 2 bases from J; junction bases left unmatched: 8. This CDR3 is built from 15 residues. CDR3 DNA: TGTGCCAGCAGCCAAGAGGGACAGGGTCCCTACGAGCAGTACTTC. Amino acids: CASSQEGQGPYEQYF.

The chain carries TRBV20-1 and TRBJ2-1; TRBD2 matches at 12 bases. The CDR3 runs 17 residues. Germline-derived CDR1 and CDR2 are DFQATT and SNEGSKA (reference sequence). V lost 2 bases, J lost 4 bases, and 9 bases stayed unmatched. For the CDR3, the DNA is TGCAGTGCTAGACGGATGACTAGCGGGAGAAGTTACAATGAGCAGTTCTTC. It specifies CSARRMTSGRSYNEQFF.

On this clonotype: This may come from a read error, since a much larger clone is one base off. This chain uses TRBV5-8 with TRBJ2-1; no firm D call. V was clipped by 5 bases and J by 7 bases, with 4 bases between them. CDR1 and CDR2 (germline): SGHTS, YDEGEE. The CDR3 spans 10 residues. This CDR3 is CASRLNEQFF. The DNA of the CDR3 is TGTGCCAGCAGATTGAATGAGCAGTTCTTC. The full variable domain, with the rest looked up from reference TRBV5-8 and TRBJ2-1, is EAGVTQSPTHLIKTRGQQATLRCSPISGHTSVYWYQQALGLGLQFLLWYDEGEERNRGNFPPRFSGRQFPNYSSELNVNALELEDSALYLCASRLNEQFFGPGTRLTVL.

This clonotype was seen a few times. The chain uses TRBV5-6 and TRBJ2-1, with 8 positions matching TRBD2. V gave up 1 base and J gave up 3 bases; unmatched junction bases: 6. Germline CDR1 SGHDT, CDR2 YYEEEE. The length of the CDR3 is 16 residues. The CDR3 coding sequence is TGTGCCAGCAGCTTGAGAGCGGGGGAAATCTACAATGAGCAGTTCTTC. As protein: CASSLRAGEIYNEQFF.

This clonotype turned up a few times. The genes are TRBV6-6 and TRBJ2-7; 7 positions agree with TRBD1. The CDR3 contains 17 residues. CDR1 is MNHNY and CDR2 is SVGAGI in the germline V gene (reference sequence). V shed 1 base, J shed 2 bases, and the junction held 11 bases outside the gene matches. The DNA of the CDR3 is TGTGCCAGCAGTTACTTGGTAGGGGGCATTGGACCCTACGAGCAGTACTTC. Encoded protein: CASSYLVGGIGPYEQYF.

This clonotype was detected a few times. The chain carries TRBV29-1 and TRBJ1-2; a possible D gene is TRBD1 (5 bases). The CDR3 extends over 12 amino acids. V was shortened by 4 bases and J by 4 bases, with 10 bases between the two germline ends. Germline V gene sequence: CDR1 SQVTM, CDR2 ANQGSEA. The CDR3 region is CSVVWGSYGYTF. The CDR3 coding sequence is TGCAGCGTTGTTTGGGGGAGCTATGGCTACACCTTC. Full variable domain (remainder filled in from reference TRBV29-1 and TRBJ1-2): SAVISQKPSRDICQRGTSLTIQCQVDSQVTMMFWYRQQPGQSLTLIATANQGSEATYESGFVIDKFPISRPNLTFSTLTVSNMSPEDSSIYLCSVVWGSYGYTFGSGTRLTVV.

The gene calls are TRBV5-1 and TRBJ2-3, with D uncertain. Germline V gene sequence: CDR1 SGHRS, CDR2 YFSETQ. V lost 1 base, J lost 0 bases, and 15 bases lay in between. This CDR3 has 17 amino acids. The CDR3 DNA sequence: TGCGCCAGCAGCTTGTGGTTTAGGGCAGAAAGCACAGATACGCAGTATTTT. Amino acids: CASSLWFRAESTDTQYF.

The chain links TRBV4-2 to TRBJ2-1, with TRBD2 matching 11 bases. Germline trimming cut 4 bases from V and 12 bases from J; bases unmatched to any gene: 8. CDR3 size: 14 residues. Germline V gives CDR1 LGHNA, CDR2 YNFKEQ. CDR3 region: CASSRSGTSGWQFF. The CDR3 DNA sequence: TGTGCCAGCAGCCGGAGTGGGACTAGCGGTTGGCAGTTCTTC.

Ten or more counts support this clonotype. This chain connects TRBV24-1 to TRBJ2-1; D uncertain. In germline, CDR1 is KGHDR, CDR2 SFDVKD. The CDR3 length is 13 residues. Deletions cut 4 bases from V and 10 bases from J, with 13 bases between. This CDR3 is CATSDPIKYEQFF. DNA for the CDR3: TGTGCCACCAGTGACCCTATAAAGTACGAGCAGTTCTTC.

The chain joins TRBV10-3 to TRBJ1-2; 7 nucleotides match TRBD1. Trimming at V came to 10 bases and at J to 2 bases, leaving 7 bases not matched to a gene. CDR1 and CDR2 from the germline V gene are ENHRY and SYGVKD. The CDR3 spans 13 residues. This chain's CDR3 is CATAEGANYGYTF. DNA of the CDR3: TGTGCCACAGCCGAGGGGGCGAACTATGGCTACACCTTC.

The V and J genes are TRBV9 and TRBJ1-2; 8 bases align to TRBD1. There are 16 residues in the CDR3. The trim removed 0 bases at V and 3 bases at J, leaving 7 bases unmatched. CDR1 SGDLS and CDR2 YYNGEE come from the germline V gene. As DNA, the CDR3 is TGTGCCAGCAGCGTAGCCCTGGACAGGGCGGACTATGGCTACACCTTC. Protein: CASSVALDRADYGYTF. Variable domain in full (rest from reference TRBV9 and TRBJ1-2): DSGVTQTPKHLITATGQRVTLRCSPRSGDLSVYWYQQSLDQGLQFLIQYYNGEERAKGNILERFSAQQFPDLHSELNLSSLELGDSALYFCASSVALDRADYGYTFGSGTRLTVV.

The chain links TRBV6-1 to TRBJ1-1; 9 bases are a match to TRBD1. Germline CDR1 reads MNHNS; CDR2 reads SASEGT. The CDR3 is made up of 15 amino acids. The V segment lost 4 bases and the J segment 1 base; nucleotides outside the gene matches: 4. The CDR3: CASSGGTGRNTEAFF. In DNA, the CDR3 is TGTGCCAGCAGTGGCGGGACAGGGCGGAACACTGAAGCTTTCTTT.

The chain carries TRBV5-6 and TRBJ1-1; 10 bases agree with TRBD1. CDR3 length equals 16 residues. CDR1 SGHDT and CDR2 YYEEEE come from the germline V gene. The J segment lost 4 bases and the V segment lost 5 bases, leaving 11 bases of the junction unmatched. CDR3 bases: TGTGCCAGCAGACCGGGACAGGGGAGAGTGGGCACTGAAGCTTTCTTT. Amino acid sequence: CASRPGQGRVGTEAFF.

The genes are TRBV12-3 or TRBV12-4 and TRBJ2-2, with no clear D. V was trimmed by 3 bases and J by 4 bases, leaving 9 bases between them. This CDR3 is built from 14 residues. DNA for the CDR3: TGTGCCAGCAGTTTTAACTTAGGCACCGGGGAGCTGTTTTTT. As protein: CASSFNLGTGELFF.

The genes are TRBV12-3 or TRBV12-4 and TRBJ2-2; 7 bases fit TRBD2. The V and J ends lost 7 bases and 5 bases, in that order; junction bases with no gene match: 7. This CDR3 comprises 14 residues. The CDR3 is CASNQLASTGELFF. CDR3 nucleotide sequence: TGTGCCAGCAACCAACTAGCGTCAACCGGGGAGCTGTTTTTT.